In this sample, the clone carrying this TCR beta chain turned up a few times. Antigen: not known. This entry belongs to a study of cytomegalovirus exposure and HLA in healthy donors. The overall study: Of several hundred genotyped donors, approximately 80% clustered with self-reported Caucasian donors.

Broader study findings: A prior analysis recorded that most TCR beta V segments were productive about 87% or about 30% of the time. Near-uniform donor sequencing depth was presumed by presence/absence analyses. A missense variant in DCLRE1C was later tied to TCR beta V- and J-gene trimming.

The CDR3 runs to 15 residues. V was clipped by 5 bases and J by 7 bases; unmatched bases: 10. The germline V gene has CDR1 SNHLY and CDR2 FYNNEI. It was with 60 Vbeta and 13 Jbeta primers that the PCR ran. TCRdb keeps only in-frame clones here, not all; method: immunoSEQ multiplex PCR. This table has about 150,000 clones, 80% to 85% appearing once. The rearrangement joins TRBV2 to TRBJ1-2, with 10 nucleotides matching TRBD1. Sequences were obtained from PBMCs. The clonotype was recovered from a man aged 18 to 29 in good health and CMV-seronegative. This chain's CDR3 is CASSRYDRGQGGYTF. CDR3 nucleotide sequence: TGTGCCAGCAGTAGATACGACAGGGGGCAAGGTGGCTACACCTTC.